Below, 2 T cell receptor beta chains from the same sample are listed, as sequenced in a study of shared clonotypes between healthy human individuals. Profiling relied on immunoSEQ multiplex PCR, and the TCRdb table lists in-frame clones only, not all of them. There are over a million clones in the sample; approximately 78% occur only once, and under 0.8% lies in the top ten. The sample consisted of memory CD4+ T cells from PBMCs. Subset in this sample: CD45RA-negative fraction. Source of these receptors: a man between 18 and 29 years old in good health. Some clones in this sample may be carry-over from other donors' samples.

This chain connects TRBV4-1 to TRBJ1-2; 7 positions match TRBD1. This CDR3 is 14 amino acids long. Germline V CDR1 and CDR2: MGHRA, YSYEKL. Trimming cost V 4 bases and J 8 bases; bases outside gene matches: 10. CDR3 in amino acids: CASSPIGQDRGYTF. The CDR3 DNA is TGCGCCAGCAGCCCAATCGGACAGGACAGAGGCTACACCTTC.

The V and J genes are TRBV7-3 and TRBJ1-1; 7 bases align to TRBD1. Germline trimming cut 0 bases from V and 8 bases from J; bases unmatched to any gene: 6. The length of the CDR3 is 14 residues. Germline CDR1 and CDR2: SGHTA and FQGTGA. CDR3 nucleotide sequence: TGTGCCAGCAGCTTAACGACAGGGCTGGGCGAAGCTTTCTTT. It is translated as CASSLTTGLGEAFF.